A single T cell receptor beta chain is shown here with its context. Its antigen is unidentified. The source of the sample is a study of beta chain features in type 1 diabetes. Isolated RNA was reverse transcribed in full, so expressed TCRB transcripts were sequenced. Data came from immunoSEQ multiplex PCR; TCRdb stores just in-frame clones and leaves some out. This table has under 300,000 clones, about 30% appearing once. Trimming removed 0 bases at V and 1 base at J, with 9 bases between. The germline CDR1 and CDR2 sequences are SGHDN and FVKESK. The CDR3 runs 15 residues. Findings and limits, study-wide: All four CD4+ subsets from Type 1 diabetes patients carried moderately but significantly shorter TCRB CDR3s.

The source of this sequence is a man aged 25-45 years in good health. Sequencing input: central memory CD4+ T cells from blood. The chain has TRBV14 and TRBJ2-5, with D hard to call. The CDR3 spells CASSQEPRSQETQYF. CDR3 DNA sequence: TGTGCCAGCAGCCAAGAACCCAGGAGCCAAGAGACCCAGTACTTC.